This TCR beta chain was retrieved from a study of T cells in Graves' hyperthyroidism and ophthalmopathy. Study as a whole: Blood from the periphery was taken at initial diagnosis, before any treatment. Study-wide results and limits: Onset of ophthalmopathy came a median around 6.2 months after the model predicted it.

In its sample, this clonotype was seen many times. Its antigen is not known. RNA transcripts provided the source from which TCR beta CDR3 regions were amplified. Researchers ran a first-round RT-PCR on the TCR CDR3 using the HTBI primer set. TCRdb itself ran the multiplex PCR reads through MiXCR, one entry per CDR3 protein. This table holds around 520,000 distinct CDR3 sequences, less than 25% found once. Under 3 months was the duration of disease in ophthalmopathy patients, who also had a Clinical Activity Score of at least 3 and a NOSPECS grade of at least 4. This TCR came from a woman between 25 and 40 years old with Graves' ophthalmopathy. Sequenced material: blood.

The CDR3 sequence: CSVRGGRAGGTEAFF. In DNA, the CDR3 is TGCAGCGTTAGGGGTGGCAGGGCAGGAGGCACTGAAGCTTTCTTT. This chain links TRBV29-1 with TRBJ1-1, with a weak D call TRBD1 (5 bases). The CDR3 is 15 residues long. The germline V gene encodes CDR1 SQVTM and CDR2 ANQGSEA. Trimming shortened V by 5 bases and J by 4 bases, and 20 bases separated the two germline ends.